This T cell receptor beta chain stems from a study of T cell responses to AZD1222 COVID-19 vaccine. Whole-study findings and limits: Only after the peak T cell response were repertoires sampled.

In its sample, this clone was seen a few times. Its antigen is as yet unknown. Looked up from germline, CDR1 is MNHNS and CDR2 is SASEGT. The CDR3 runs to 15 residues. V shed 2 bases and J shed 1 base, with 11 bases lying between them. Data came from immunoSEQ multiplex PCR; TCRdb stores just in-frame clones and leaves some out. The sample has 150,000 to 200,000 clones; 92% are singletons. This clonotype was obtained from an adult who received the AZD1222 COVID-19 vaccine. The J gene is TRBJ1-1, the V gene TRBV6-1; no clear D. The material sequenced was peripheral blood, taken 28 days after the second AZD1222 dose. This CDR3 reads CASSEQGRKNTEAFF. Here the CDR3 DNA reads TGTGCCAGCAGTGAACAAGGACGGAAGAACACTGAAGCTTTCTTT.